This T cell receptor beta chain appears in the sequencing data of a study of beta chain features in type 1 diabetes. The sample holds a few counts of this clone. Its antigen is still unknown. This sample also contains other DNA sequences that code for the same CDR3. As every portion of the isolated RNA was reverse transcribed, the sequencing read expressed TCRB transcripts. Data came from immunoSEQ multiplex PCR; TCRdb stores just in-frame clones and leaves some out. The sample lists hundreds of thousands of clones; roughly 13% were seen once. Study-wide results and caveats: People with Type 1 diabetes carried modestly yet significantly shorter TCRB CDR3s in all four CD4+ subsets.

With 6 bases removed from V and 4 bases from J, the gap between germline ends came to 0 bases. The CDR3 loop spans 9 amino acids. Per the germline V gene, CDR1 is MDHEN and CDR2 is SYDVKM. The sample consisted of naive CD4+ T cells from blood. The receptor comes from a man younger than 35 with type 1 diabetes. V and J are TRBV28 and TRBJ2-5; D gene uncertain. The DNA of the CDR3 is TGTGCCAGCAGAGAGACCCAGTACTTC. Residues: CASRETQYF.